A selection of T cell receptor beta chains follows, all from one sample in a study of cytomegalovirus exposure and HLA in healthy donors. Profiling relied on immunoSEQ multiplex PCR, and the TCRdb table lists in-frame clones only, not all of them. This sample yields about 150,000 clones, of which approximately 78% are seen a single time; just over 8% belongs to the top ten. The sequencing input was PBMCs. The receptors originated from a woman between 45 and 60 years old in good health and CMV-seropositive. Both conserved end residues are part of each CDR3. The order of the fields is V gene, J gene, clone size, D gene, CDR3 protein, CDR3 DNA. A D gene is named only where the DNA matches it firmly. Some rows mark clone size as missing; the rest say once, few, many or name a class of expanded clone.

V gene: TRBV2
J gene: TRBJ2-1
clone size: .
D gene: .
CDR3 protein: CATTGVEYNEQFF
CDR3 DNA: TGTGCCACCACCGGGGTCGAATACAATGAGCAGTTCTTC

V gene: TRBV5-1
J gene: TRBJ1-2
clone size: .
D gene: TRBD1
CDR3 protein: CASGPGQPNYGYTF
CDR3 DNA: TGCGCCAGCGGCCCGGGACAGCCAAACTATGGCTACACCTTC

V gene: TRBV6-5
J gene: TRBJ2-5
clone size: .
D gene: .
CDR3 protein: CASSYERGQETQYF
CDR3 DNA: TGTGCCAGCAGTTACGAAAGGGGCCAAGAGACCCAGTACTTC

V gene: TRBV5-1
J gene: TRBJ2-5
clone size: few
D gene: .
CDR3 protein: CASSLATGVETQYF
CDR3 DNA: TGCGCCAGCAGCTTGGCCACCGGGGTAGAGACCCAGTACTTC

V gene: TRBV4-2
J gene: TRBJ2-5
clone size: few
D gene: TRBD2
CDR3 protein: CASSQGASGRGGETQYF
CDR3 DNA: TGTGCCAGCAGCCAAGGGGCTAGCGGGAGGGGGGGAGAGACCCAGTACTTC

V gene: TRBV10-3
J gene: TRBJ2-5
clone size: .
D gene: .
CDR3 protein: CAIRARQDQETQYF
CDR3 DNA: TGTGCCATCAGGGCCCGACAGGACCAAGAGACCCAGTACTTC

V gene: TRBV19
J gene: TRBJ2-1
clone size: once
D gene: TRBD2
CDR3 protein: CASSIFGGGAYNEQFF
CDR3 DNA: TGTGCCAGTAGTATATTCGGCGGGGGGGCTTACAATGAGCAGTTCTTC

V gene: TRBV4-1
J gene: TRBJ1-1
clone size: .
D gene: .
CDR3 protein: CASSQILTGPRYTEAFF
CDR3 DNA: TGCGCCAGCAGCCAAATTCTGACAGGCCCCCGGTACACTGAAGCTTTCTTT

V gene: TRBV4-1
J gene: TRBJ2-7
clone size: .
D gene: .
CDR3 protein: CASSLQGNYEQYF
CDR3 DNA: TGCGCCAGCAGCCTCCAGGGGAATTACGAGCAGTACTTC

V gene: TRBV2
J gene: TRBJ1-1
clone size: .
D gene: .
CDR3 protein: CASSQQVTEAFF
CDR3 DNA: TGTGCCAGCAGCCAACAGGTCACTGAAGCTTTCTTT

V gene: TRBV10-2
J gene: TRBJ2-2
clone size: .
D gene: .
CDR3 protein: CASSRSANTGELFF
CDR3 DNA: TGCGCCAGCAGTCGGAGCGCGAACACCGGGGAGCTGTTTTTT

V gene: TRBV4-1
J gene: TRBJ1-5
clone size: .
D gene: .
CDR3 protein: CASSQESLGGSDQPQHF
CDR3 DNA: TGCGCCAGCAGCCAAGAAAGTTTGGGGGGTAGTGATCAGCCCCAGCATTTT

V gene: TRBV18
J gene: TRBJ2-1
clone size: .
D gene: .
CDR3 protein: CASSPGLAGDNEQFF
CDR3 DNA: TGTGCCAGCTCACCAGGGCTAGCAGGTGACAATGAGCAGTTCTTC

V gene: TRBV21-1
J gene: TRBJ2-2
clone size: .
D gene: .
CDR3 protein: CASSKWMTGFTGELFF
CDR3 DNA: TGTGCCAGCAGCAAATGGATGACAGGGTTCACCGGGGAGCTGTTTTTT

V gene: TRBV29-1
J gene: TRBJ2-7
clone size: .
D gene: TRBD1
CDR3 protein: CSVDRGVGQGVNEQYF
CDR3 DNA: TGCAGCGTTGATAGGGGGGTGGGACAGGGCGTGAACGAGCAGTACTTC

V gene: TRBV6-1
J gene: TRBJ1-1
clone size: .
D gene: .
CDR3 protein: CASSDRGSQTEAFF
CDR3 DNA: TGTGCCAGCAGTGATAGGGGGAGTCAAACTGAAGCTTTCTTT

V gene: TRBV27
J gene: TRBJ2-7
clone size: .
D gene: .
CDR3 protein: CASMRLLDYEQYF
CDR3 DNA: TGTGCCAGCATGCGGCTACTAGACTACGAGCAGTACTTC

V gene: TRBV2
J gene: TRBJ2-5
clone size: .
D gene: .
CDR3 protein: CASSLEEETQYF
CDR3 DNA: TGTGCCAGCAGTCTAGAGGAAGAGACCCAGTACTTC

V gene: TRBV6-1
J gene: TRBJ2-7
clone size: .
D gene: .
CDR3 protein: CAGRPRLGNIYEQYF
CDR3 DNA: TGTGCCGGCAGACCACGACTAGGAAATATCTACGAGCAGTACTTC

V gene: TRBV18
J gene: TRBJ2-1
clone size: .
D gene: TRBD1
CDR3 protein: CASSPETGYNEQFF
CDR3 DNA: TGTGCCAGCTCACCAGAGACAGGGTACAATGAGCAGTTCTTC

V gene: TRBV7-7
J gene: TRBJ2-5
clone size: .
D gene: TRBD2
CDR3 protein: CASSSPKRLAAYQETQYF
CDR3 DNA: TGTGCTAGCAGCTCTCCCAAAAGACTAGCGGCGTACCAAGAGACCCAGTACTTC

V gene: TRBV6-4
J gene: TRBJ2-2
clone size: .
D gene: .
CDR3 protein: CASSELWNTGELFF
CDR3 DNA: TGTGCCAGCAGTGAGTTATGGAACACCGGGGAGCTGTTTTTT

V gene: TRBV7-3
J gene: TRBJ2-4
clone size: .
D gene: .
CDR3 protein: CAGDRKTKNIQYF
CDR3 DNA: TGTGCCGGTGACAGGAAGACCAAAAACATTCAGTACTTC

V gene: TRBV9
J gene: TRBJ1-2
clone size: .
D gene: TRBD1
CDR3 protein: CASTRQGIYGYTF
CDR3 DNA: TGTGCCAGCACCCGACAGGGGATCTATGGCTACACCTTC

V gene: TRBV5-6
J gene: TRBJ2-2
clone size: .
D gene: .
CDR3 protein: CASSPTRVGELFF
CDR3 DNA: TGTGCCAGCAGCCCGACCCGGGTAGGGGAGCTGTTTTTT

V gene: TRBV2
J gene: TRBJ2-4
clone size: .
D gene: TRBD2
CDR3 protein: CASPSGTSGNIQYF
CDR3 DNA: TGTGCCAGCCCCTCCGGGACTAGCGGAAACATTCAGTACTTC

V gene: TRBV28
J gene: TRBJ1-2
clone size: .
D gene: TRBD1
CDR3 protein: CASSPTGTGGRNGYTF
CDR3 DNA: TGTGCCAGCAGCCCGACTGGGACAGGGGGCAGAAATGGCTACACCTTC

V gene: TRBV6-1
J gene: TRBJ1-1
clone size: .
D gene: .
CDR3 protein: CASNFRRSGTEAFF
CDR3 DNA: TGCGCCAGCAACTTTCGGCGATCGGGCACTGAAGCTTTCTTT

V gene: TRBV7-9
J gene: TRBJ2-3
clone size: .
D gene: .
CDR3 protein: CSSSPSGGASTDTQYF
CDR3 DNA: TGTTCCAGCAGCCCGTCCGGCGGGGCTAGCACAGATACGCAGTATTTT

V gene: TRBV7-9
J gene: TRBJ2-1
clone size: .
D gene: .
CDR3 protein: CASRPFSSSYNEQFF
CDR3 DNA: TGTGCCAGCAGACCATTCTCCAGCTCCTACAATGAGCAGTTCTTC

V gene: TRBV7-9
J gene: TRBJ2-7
clone size: once
D gene: TRBD2
CDR3 protein: CASSSTSGGFYEQYF
CDR3 DNA: TGTGCCAGCAGCTCGACTAGCGGGGGGTTCTACGAGCAGTACTTC

V gene: TRBV7-6
J gene: TRBJ2-5
clone size: few
D gene: TRBD1
CDR3 protein: CASRPGTDRETQYF
CDR3 DNA: TGTGCCAGCAGACCCGGGACAGACAGGGAGACCCAGTACTTC

V gene: TRBV27
J gene: TRBJ2-7
clone size: .
D gene: TRBD2
CDR3 protein: CASSLDLGLGGEQYF
CDR3 DNA: TGTGCCAGCAGTTTAGACTTGGGACTAGGCGGCGAGCAGTACTTC

V gene: TRBV5-4
J gene: TRBJ2-2
clone size: .
D gene: TRBD2
CDR3 protein: CASSSLRGGRDGELFF
CDR3 DNA: TGTGCCAGCAGCTCTCTCCGGGGGGGCAGGGACGGGGAGCTGTTTTTT

V gene: TRBV6-5
J gene: TRBJ2-5
clone size: .
D gene: .
CDR3 protein: CASRYSRSQETQYF
CDR3 DNA: TGTGCCAGCCGATACAGCAGAAGCCAAGAGACCCAGTACTTC

V gene: TRBV4-1
J gene: TRBJ1-4
clone size: .
D gene: .
CDR3 protein: CASSPILTEGREKLFF
CDR3 DNA: TGCGCCAGCAGCCCAATTCTGACGGAGGGGCGGGAAAAACTGTTTTTT

V gene: TRBV19
J gene: TRBJ1-1
clone size: .
D gene: .
CDR3 protein: CASSPGQMNTEAFF
CDR3 DNA: TGTGCCAGTAGTCCCGGACAGATGAACACTGAAGCTTTCTTT

V gene: TRBV19
J gene: TRBJ1-5
clone size: .
D gene: TRBD1
CDR3 protein: CASSMGTGNNQPQHF
CDR3 DNA: TGTGCCAGTAGTATGGGGACAGGGAACAATCAGCCCCAGCATTTT

V gene: TRBV11-3
J gene: TRBJ2-3
clone size: .
D gene: TRBD2
CDR3 protein: CASSYGGAGGRDTQYF
CDR3 DNA: TGTGCCAGCAGCTACGGCGGAGCGGGGGGGCGGGATACGCAGTATTTT

V gene: TRBV4-1
J gene: TRBJ1-2
clone size: .
D gene: TRBD1
CDR3 protein: CASSSGNRGPGGYTF
CDR3 DNA: TGCGCCAGCAGCTCCGGTAACAGGGGGCCTGGTGGCTACACCTTC

V gene: TRBV27
J gene: TRBJ2-7
clone size: .
D gene: .
CDR3 protein: CASSLLQGYEQYF
CDR3 DNA: TGTGCCAGCAGTTTACTGCAGGGCTACGAGCAGTACTTC

V gene: TRBV5-1
J gene: TRBJ1-4
clone size: .
D gene: .
CDR3 protein: CASSLVGRGEKLFF
CDR3 DNA: TGCGCCAGCAGCTTGGTGGGGAGGGGTGAAAAACTGTTTTTT

V gene: TRBV5-1
J gene: TRBJ1-1
clone size: .
D gene: .
CDR3 protein: CASTVTTGTTEAFF
CDR3 DNA: TGCGCCAGCACCGTTACGACGGGTACCACTGAAGCTTTCTTT

V gene: TRBV28
J gene: TRBJ2-2
clone size: .
D gene: .
CDR3 protein: CASTGQLNTGELFF
CDR3 DNA: TGTGCCAGCACGGGACAACTGAACACCGGGGAGCTGTTTTTT

V gene: TRBV19
J gene: TRBJ2-2
clone size: .
D gene: .
CDR3 protein: CASKATTDTGELFF
CDR3 DNA: TGTGCCAGTAAAGCCACCACCGACACCGGGGAGCTGTTTTTT

V gene: TRBV6-5
J gene: TRBJ1-2
clone size: .
D gene: .
CDR3 protein: CASRDGYREYGYTF
CDR3 DNA: TGTGCCAGCAGGGATGGGTACAGGGAATATGGCTACACCTTC

V gene: TRBV30
J gene: TRBJ2-7
clone size: .
D gene: .
CDR3 protein: CAWSAAYKGGEQYF
CDR3 DNA: TGTGCCTGGAGTGCCGCCTACAAGGGAGGCGAGCAGTACTTC

V gene: TRBV5-4
J gene: TRBJ1-2
clone size: .
D gene: .
CDR3 protein: CASSLPTDPYTF
CDR3 DNA: TGTGCCAGCAGCTTGCCCACAGATCCTTACACCTTC

V gene: TRBV7-2
J gene: TRBJ2-7
clone size: .
D gene: .
CDR3 protein: CASSLFTDSYEQYF
CDR3 DNA: TGTGCCAGCAGCTTATTTACAGACTCCTACGAGCAGTACTTC

V gene: TRBV5-4
J gene: TRBJ2-1
clone size: few
D gene: TRBD2
CDR3 protein: CASSFSGGSYNEQFF
CDR3 DNA: TGTGCCAGCAGCTTTAGCGGGGGGTCGTACAATGAGCAGTTCTTC

V gene: TRBV19
J gene: TRBJ1-5
clone size: .
D gene: .
CDR3 protein: CASRKLEGLHQPQHF
CDR3 DNA: TGTGCCAGTCGAAAGCTGGAGGGGCTCCATCAGCCCCAGCATTTT

V gene: TRBV6-5
J gene: TRBJ1-1
clone size: .
D gene: TRBD1
CDR3 protein: CASSLLKGAQAFF
CDR3 DNA: TGTGCCAGCAGTCTTTTAAAGGGGGCGCAAGCTTTCTTT